This T cell receptor beta chain was profiled in a study of T cell responses to AZD1222 COVID-19 vaccine. Sequencing was performed with immunoSEQ multiplex PCR; in TCRdb, only in-frame clones are kept and a portion is missing. Found here are under 150,000 clones, roughly nine tenths of them singletons; the top ten hold about 1.5%. Germline V lookup: CDR1 SNHLY, CDR2 FYNNEI. The CDR3 length is 14 residues. Trimming cost V 6 bases and J 2 bases; bases outside gene matches: 3. The specimen was peripheral blood, collected 28 days after the second AZD1222 dose. The receptor was derived from an adult who received the AZD1222 COVID-19 vaccine. The V and J genes are TRBV2 and TRBJ1-3; 8 nucleotides agree with TRBD1. The CDR3, as DNA: TGTGCCAGCAGGCAGGGGGCCGCTGGAAACACCATATATTTT. It translates to CASRQGAAGNTIYF.